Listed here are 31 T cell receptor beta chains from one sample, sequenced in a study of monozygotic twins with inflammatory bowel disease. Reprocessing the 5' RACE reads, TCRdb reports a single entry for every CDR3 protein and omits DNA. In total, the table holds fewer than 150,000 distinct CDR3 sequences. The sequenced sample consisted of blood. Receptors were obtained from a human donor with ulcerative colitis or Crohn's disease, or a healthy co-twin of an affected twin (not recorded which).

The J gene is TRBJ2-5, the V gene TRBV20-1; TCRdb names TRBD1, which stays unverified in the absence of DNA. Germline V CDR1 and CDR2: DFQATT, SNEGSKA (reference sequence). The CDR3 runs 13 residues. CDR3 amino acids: CSATIPVVETQYF.

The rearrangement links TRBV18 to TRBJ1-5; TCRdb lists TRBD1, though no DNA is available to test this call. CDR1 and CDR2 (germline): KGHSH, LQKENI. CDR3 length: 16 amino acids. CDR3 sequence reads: CASSPRGTGSNQPQHF.

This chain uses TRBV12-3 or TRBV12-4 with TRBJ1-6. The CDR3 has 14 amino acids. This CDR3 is CASSFGSGNSPLHF.

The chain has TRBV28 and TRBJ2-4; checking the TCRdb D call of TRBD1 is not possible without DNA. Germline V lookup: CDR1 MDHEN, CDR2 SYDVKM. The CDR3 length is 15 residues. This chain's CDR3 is CASSLRDRLKNIQYF.

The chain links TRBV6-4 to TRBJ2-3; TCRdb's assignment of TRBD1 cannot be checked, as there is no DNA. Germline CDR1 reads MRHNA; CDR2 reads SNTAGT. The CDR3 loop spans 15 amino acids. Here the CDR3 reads CASSVGGSSTDTQYF.

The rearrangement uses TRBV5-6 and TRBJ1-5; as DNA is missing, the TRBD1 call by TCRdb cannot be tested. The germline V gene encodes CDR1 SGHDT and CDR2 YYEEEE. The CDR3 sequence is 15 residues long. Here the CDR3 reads CASSFGSLGDQPQHF.

The CDR3 reads CSATVLAGAPRSSYNEQFF. This chain uses TRBV20-1 with TRBJ2-1; there is no DNA to check the TCRdb D call of TRBD1. The CDR3 covers 19 residues. Germline loops: CDR1 DFQATT, CDR2 SNEGSKA (reference sequence).

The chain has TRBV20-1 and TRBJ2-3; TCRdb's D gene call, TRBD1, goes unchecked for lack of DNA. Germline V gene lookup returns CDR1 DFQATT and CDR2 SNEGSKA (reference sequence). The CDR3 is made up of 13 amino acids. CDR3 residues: CSARRAAPDTQYF.

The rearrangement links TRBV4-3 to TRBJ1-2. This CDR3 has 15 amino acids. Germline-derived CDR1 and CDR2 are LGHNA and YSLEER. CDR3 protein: CASSQEGNFNYGYTF.

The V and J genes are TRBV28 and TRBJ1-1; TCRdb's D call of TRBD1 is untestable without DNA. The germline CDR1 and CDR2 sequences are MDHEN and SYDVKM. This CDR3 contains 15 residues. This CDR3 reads CASSTPGTGIGRAFF.

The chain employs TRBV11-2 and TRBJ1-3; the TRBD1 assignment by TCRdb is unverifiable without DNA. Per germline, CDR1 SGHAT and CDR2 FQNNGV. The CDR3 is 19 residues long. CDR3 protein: CASSLGSPRQVVSGNTIYF.

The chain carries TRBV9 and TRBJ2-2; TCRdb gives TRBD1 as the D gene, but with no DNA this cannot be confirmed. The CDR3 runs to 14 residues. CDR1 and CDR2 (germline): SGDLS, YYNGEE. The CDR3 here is CASSAGTNTGELFF.

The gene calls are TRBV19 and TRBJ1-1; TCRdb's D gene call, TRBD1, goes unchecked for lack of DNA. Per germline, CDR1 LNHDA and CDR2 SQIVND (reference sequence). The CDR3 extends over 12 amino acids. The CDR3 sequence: CASKQGYTEAFF.

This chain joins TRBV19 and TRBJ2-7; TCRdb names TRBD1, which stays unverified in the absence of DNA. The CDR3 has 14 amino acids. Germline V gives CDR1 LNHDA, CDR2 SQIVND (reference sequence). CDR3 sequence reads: CASSSDRGRYEQYF.

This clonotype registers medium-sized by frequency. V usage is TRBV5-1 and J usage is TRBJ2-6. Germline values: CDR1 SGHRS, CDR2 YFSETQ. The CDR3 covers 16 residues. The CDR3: CASSLVLHSGANVLTF.

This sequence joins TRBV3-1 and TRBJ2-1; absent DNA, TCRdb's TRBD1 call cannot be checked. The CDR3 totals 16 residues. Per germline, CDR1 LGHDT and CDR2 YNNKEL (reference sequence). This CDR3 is CASSETGRYSYNEQFF.

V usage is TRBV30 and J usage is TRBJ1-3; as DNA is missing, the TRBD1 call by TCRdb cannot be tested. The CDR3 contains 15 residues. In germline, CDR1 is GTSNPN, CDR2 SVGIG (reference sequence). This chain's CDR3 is CAWSVRQDPGNTIYF.

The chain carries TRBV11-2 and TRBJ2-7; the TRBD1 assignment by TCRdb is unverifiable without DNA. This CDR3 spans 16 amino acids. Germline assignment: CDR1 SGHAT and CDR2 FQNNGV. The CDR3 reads CASSLDWGHSSYEQYF.

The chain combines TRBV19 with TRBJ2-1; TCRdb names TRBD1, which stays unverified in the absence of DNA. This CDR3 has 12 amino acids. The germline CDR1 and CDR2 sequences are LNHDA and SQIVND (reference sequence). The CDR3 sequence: CASSIARHEQFF.

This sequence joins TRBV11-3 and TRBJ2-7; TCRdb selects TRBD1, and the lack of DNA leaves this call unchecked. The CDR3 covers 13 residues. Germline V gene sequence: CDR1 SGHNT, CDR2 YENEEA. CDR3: CASSLDVGTEQYF.

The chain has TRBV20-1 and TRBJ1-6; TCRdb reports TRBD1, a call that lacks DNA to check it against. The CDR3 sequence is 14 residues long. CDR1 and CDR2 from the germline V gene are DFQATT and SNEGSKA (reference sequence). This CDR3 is CSAGLQGMNSPLHF.

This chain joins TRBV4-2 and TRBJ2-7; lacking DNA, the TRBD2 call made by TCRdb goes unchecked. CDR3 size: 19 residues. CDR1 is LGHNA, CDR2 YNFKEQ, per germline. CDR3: CASSRQPLRSGGASYEQYF.

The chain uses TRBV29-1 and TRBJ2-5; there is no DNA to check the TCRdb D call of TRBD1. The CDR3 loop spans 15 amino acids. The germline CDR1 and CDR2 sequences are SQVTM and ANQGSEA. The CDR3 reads CSVRPSTGAQETQYF.

The chain's CDR3 is CASSITGTLLTDTQYF. This chain uses TRBV12-3 or TRBV12-4 with TRBJ2-3; TCRdb designates TRBD1, a call that cannot be tested without DNA. The CDR3 totals 16 residues.

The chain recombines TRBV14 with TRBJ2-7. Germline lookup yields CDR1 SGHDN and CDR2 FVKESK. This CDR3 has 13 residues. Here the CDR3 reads CASSQDLGYEQYF.

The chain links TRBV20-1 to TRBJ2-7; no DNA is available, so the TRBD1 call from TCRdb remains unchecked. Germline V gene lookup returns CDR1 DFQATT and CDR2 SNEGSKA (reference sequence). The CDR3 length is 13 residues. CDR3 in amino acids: CSASRQGAYEQYF.

CDR3 in amino acids: CASSQETRAGELFF. This chain uses TRBV4-1 with TRBJ2-2; TCRdb reports TRBD2, a call that lacks DNA to check it against. In germline, CDR1 is MGHRA, CDR2 YSYEKL. CDR3 length: 14 amino acids.

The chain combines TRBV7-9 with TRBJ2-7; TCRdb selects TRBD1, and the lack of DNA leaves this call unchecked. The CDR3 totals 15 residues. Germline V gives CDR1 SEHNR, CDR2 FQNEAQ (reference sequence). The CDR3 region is CASSLDRGLSYEQYF.

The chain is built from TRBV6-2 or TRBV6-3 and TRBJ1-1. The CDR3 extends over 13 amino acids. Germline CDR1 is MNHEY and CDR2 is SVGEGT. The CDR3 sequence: CASSYSSATEAFF.

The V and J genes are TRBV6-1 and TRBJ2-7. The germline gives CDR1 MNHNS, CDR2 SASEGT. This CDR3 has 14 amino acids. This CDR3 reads CASRPRHSSYEQYF.

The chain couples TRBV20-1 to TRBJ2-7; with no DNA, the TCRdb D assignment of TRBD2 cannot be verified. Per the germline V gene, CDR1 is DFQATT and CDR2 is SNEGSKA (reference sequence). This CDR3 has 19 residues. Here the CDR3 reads CSARGLGLAGGSPSYEQYF.